This entry describes one TCR beta chain. This sample was taken from a study of T cells of healthy individuals. V shed 8 bases and J 5 bases; nucleotides not matched to a gene: 19. Germline V CDR1 and CDR2: SNHLY, FYNNEI. This CDR3 has 18 residues. One entry per CDR3 protein, called by TCRdb with MiXCR from the 5' RACE reads. The sample has approximately 52,000 distinct CDR3 sequences; about 15% are singletons. The gene calls are TRBV2 and TRBJ2-3; 10 bases fit TRBD2. The receptor was derived from a human donor in good health. The CDR3: CASLGRASGSYVRDTQYF. In nucleotides, the CDR3 is TGTGCCAGCCTCGGCCGGGCTAGCGGGAGCTATGTGAGAGATACGCAGTATTTT. Supplemented by reference TRBV2 and TRBJ2-3, the full variable domain reads EPEVTQTPSHQVTQMGQEVILRCVPISNHLYFYWYRQILGQKVEFLVSFYNNEISEKSEIFDDQFSVERPDGSNFTLKIRSTKLEDSAMYFCASLGRASGSYVRDTQYFGPGTRLTVL.